The rows below give T cell receptor beta chains drawn from one sample of a study of blood T cell repertoires in COVID-19. Profiled with immunoSEQ multiplex PCR; TCRdb holds only in-frame clones, not every one. Seen here are over 450,000 clones, roughly 91% observed once, and the top ten hold less than 9.5%. Sequenced sample: peripheral blood. These receptors were taken from a woman aged 50 to 65 with COVID-19, enrolled during active disease. CDR3s include the opening cysteine and the closing phenylalanine or tryptophan. The D gene is left open where the match is weak. Where a row states a size, it is once, few, many or the class of an expanded clone; other rows omit it.

d_call: TRBD1; j_call: TRBJ2-4; v_call: TRBV6-5; clone_size: NA; cdr3_nt: TGTGCCAGCAGGCAGACAGGGGCGTCCAAAAACATTCAGTACTTC; cdr3_aa: CASRQTGASKNIQYF
d_call: NA; j_call: TRBJ2-7; v_call: TRBV20-1; clone_size: NA; cdr3_nt: TGCAGTGCTAGTCCCGGAAGGCGGGTCGTCGACGAGCAGTACTTC; cdr3_aa: CSASPGRRVVDEQYF
d_call: NA; j_call: TRBJ1-1; v_call: TRBV5-1; clone_size: NA; cdr3_nt: TGCGCCAGCAGCTTGGGCCAGGAAGCTTTCTTT; cdr3_aa: CASSLGQEAFF
d_call: NA; j_call: TRBJ2-2; v_call: TRBV9; clone_size: NA; cdr3_nt: TGTGCCAGCACCCGACGGGACCTCGGGACTGGGGAGCTGTTTTTT; cdr3_aa: CASTRRDLGTGELFF
d_call: NA; j_call: TRBJ2-2; v_call: TRBV10-3; clone_size: NA; cdr3_nt: TGTGCCATCAAGTCTAGCCAAAACACCGGGGAGCTGTTTTTT; cdr3_aa: CAIKSSQNTGELFF
d_call: TRBD1; j_call: TRBJ2-1; v_call: TRBV10-1; clone_size: NA; cdr3_nt: TGCGCCAGCAGTGAGTACCCCGGGACAGGGGGTTCCTACAATGAGCAGTTCTTC; cdr3_aa: CASSEYPGTGGSYNEQFF
d_call: TRBD1; j_call: TRBJ1-1; v_call: TRBV11-1; clone_size: NA; cdr3_nt: TGTGCCAGCAGCTGGGCGACAGGGAGCACTGAAGCTTTCTTT; cdr3_aa: CASSWATGSTEAFF
d_call: NA; j_call: TRBJ2-2; v_call: TRBV11-2; clone_size: NA; cdr3_nt: TGTGCCAGCAGTCGGCCGGGGACATCGAAGACCGGGGAGCTGTTTTTT; cdr3_aa: CASSRPGTSKTGELFF
d_call: TRBD2; j_call: TRBJ2-1; v_call: TRBV11-2; clone_size: NA; cdr3_nt: TGTGCCAGCAGCTTTGAGCGGGGGTGGGATGAGCAGTTCTTC; cdr3_aa: CASSFERGWDEQFF
d_call: NA; j_call: TRBJ1-1; v_call: TRBV30; clone_size: once; cdr3_nt: TGTGCCTGGAGTCGACACGCGAACACTGAAGCTTTCTTT; cdr3_aa: CAWSRHANTEAFF
d_call: TRBD1; j_call: TRBJ1-1; v_call: TRBV5-4; clone_size: NA; cdr3_nt: TGTGCCAGCACCCGGGGACAGGGCAACACTGAAGCTTTCTTT; cdr3_aa: CASTRGQGNTEAFF
d_call: NA; j_call: TRBJ2-7; v_call: TRBV3-1/TRBV3-2; clone_size: NA; cdr3_nt: TGTGCCAGCAGCCAACGCGCAAGGGGTTACGAGCAGTACTTC; cdr3_aa: CASSQRARGYEQYF
d_call: NA; j_call: TRBJ1-5; v_call: TRBV12-3/TRBV12-4; clone_size: NA; cdr3_nt: TGTGCCAGCAGTCTGGCGGGAGGCCAGCCCCAGCATTTT; cdr3_aa: CASSLAGGQPQHF
d_call: TRBD1; j_call: TRBJ1-5; v_call: TRBV5-1; clone_size: NA; cdr3_nt: TGCGCCAGCAGCTTCCGAGGGGACCGGGACAGGGTATATGATCAGCCCCAGCATTTT; cdr3_aa: CASSFRGDRDRVYDQPQHF
d_call: NA; j_call: TRBJ1-4; v_call: TRBV9; clone_size: NA; cdr3_nt: TGTGCCAGCAGCCCATATCAGGGGTTGGGTGAAAAACTGTTTTTT; cdr3_aa: CASSPYQGLGEKLFF
d_call: TRBD2; j_call: TRBJ2-3; v_call: TRBV7-7; clone_size: NA; cdr3_nt: TGTGCCAGCAGCGACGCAAGCGGGGGGGCAGGTACGCAGTATTTT; cdr3_aa: CASSDASGGAGTQYF
d_call: NA; j_call: TRBJ2-7; v_call: TRBV13; clone_size: NA; cdr3_nt: TGTGCCAGCAGCTTAGTCGGGGACTACGAGCAGTACTTC; cdr3_aa: CASSLVGDYEQYF
d_call: TRBD1; j_call: TRBJ2-7; v_call: TRBV30; clone_size: NA; cdr3_nt: TGTGCCTGGAGTTCTGCCCCCTTGACAGGGCGGCGTACGCAGTACTTC; cdr3_aa: CAWSSAPLTGRRTQYF
d_call: TRBD1; j_call: TRBJ1-2; v_call: TRBV27; clone_size: NA; cdr3_nt: TGTGCCAGCAGTTCATATGGACAGGGCTATGGCTACACCTTC; cdr3_aa: CASSSYGQGYGYTF
d_call: NA; j_call: TRBJ1-2; v_call: TRBV27; clone_size: NA; cdr3_nt: TGTGCCAGCAGTTTGGCGGGGCAGTTAGGTGGCTACACCTTC; cdr3_aa: CASSLAGQLGGYTF
d_call: NA; j_call: TRBJ2-7; v_call: TRBV12-5; clone_size: few; cdr3_nt: TGTGCTAGTGGTTTGGTAGCGGGTTACGAGCAGTACTTC; cdr3_aa: CASGLVAGYEQYF
d_call: NA; j_call: TRBJ2-3; v_call: TRBV9; clone_size: NA; cdr3_nt: TGTGCCAGCAGCGGCTCTCCCGGCGGTGCGCAGTATTTT; cdr3_aa: CASSGSPGGAQYF
d_call: NA; j_call: TRBJ2-2; v_call: TRBV12-3/TRBV12-4; clone_size: NA; cdr3_nt: TGTGCCAGCAACGTTCGGGGCACCGGGGAGCTGTTTTTT; cdr3_aa: CASNVRGTGELFF
d_call: TRBD1; j_call: TRBJ1-2; v_call: TRBV19; clone_size: NA; cdr3_nt: TGTGCCAGTAGTAGCCGGGACAGGGGAGATGGCTACACCTTC; cdr3_aa: CASSSRDRGDGYTF
d_call: TRBD2; j_call: TRBJ2-3; v_call: TRBV11-2; clone_size: NA; cdr3_nt: TGTGCCAGCAGCTTAGTCAGACTAGCGGATACGCAGTATTTT; cdr3_aa: CASSLVRLADTQYF
d_call: NA; j_call: TRBJ2-2; v_call: TRBV24-1; clone_size: NA; cdr3_nt: TGTGCCACCAGTGATTCGACGACCATTAGCGCGCTGTTTTTT; cdr3_aa: CATSDSTTISALFF
d_call: NA; j_call: TRBJ1-2; v_call: TRBV2; clone_size: NA; cdr3_nt: TGTGCCAGGCAGGCGGTCGCGGGGGTTGGCTACACCTTC; cdr3_aa: CARQAVAGVGYTF
d_call: NA; j_call: TRBJ1-1; v_call: TRBV14; clone_size: NA; cdr3_nt: TGTGCCAGCAGCCAATGGAGGGGTCGTTTGAACACTGAAGCTTTCTTT; cdr3_aa: CASSQWRGRLNTEAFF
d_call: NA; j_call: TRBJ1-3; v_call: TRBV12-3/TRBV12-4; clone_size: NA; cdr3_nt: TGTGCCAGCACTTCAGGGCGCACCATATATTTT; cdr3_aa: CASTSGRTIYF